The clone carrying this T cell receptor (beta chain) was observed a handful of times. Germline CDR1 is SEHNR and CDR2 is FQNEAQ (reference sequence). Trimming at V came to 1 base and at J to 9 bases, leaving 5 bases not matched to a gene. The CDR3 has 15 amino acids. The data derive from a study of T-cell reconstitution after alpha-beta-depleted transplantation in children. Using unique molecular identifiers, the investigators prepared the TCRbeta library. TCRdb re-called the PCR reads with MiXCR, one entry per CDR3 protein. The sample holds 450,000 to 500,000 distinct CDR3 sequences; around 12% are singletons and the top ten take about 5.4%.

This clonotype was sampled from a human donor who donated a stem cell graft to a child with combined immunodeficiency. Specimen: PBMCs from the stem cell graft donor, collected from the stem cell graft. The chain couples TRBV7-9 to TRBJ2-1, with 11 positions matching TRBD2. CDR3 loop: CASSLELAGGSEQFF. The CDR3 region has the DNA TGTGCCAGCAGCTTAGAGCTAGCGGGGGGAAGTGAGCAGTTCTTC.